A selection of T cell receptor beta chains follows, all from one sample in a study of blood T cell repertoires in COVID-19. Sequenced by immunoSEQ multiplex PCR; TCRdb stores in-frame clones only, minus some. In the table there are 150,000 to 200,000 clones, 89% of which are singletons. Material: peripheral blood. The origin of the receptors is a man aged 40-50 years with acute or convalescent COVID-19. CDR3s include the opening cysteine and the closing phenylalanine or tryptophan. The D gene is left open where the match is weak. Rows give clone size only sometimes, using once, few, many, or a class for an expanded clone.

>TRBJ2-3|16|TRBV10-3|TRBD1|NA
CAISEGRGQGTDTQYF
TGTGCCATCAGTGAGGGTCGTGGACAGGGAACAGATACGCAGTATTTT
>TRBJ2-2|15|TRBV7-9|NA|NA
CASSLDYPNTGELFF
TGTGCCAGCAGCCTCGACTATCCGAACACCGGGGAGCTGTTTTTT
>TRBJ1-3|12|TRBV12-3/TRBV12-4|NA|NA
CASSYSRNTIYF
TGTGCCAGCAGTTACAGCAGAAACACCATATATTTT
>TRBJ2-7|15|TRBV18|NA|once
CASSPNRARVYEQYF
TGTGCCAGCTCACCAAACAGGGCGAGGGTCTACGAGCAGTACTTC
>TRBJ2-5|17|TRBV5-1|NA|NA
CASSPRRGAVYQETQYF
TGCGCCAGCAGCCCCCGACGTGGAGCGGTGTACCAAGAGACCCAGTACTTC
>TRBJ1-2|15|TRBV19|NA|NA
CASSTLRGGGGGYTF
TGTGCCAGTAGCACTCTCCGGGGGGGCGGCGGTGGCTACACCTTC
>TRBJ2-7|14|TRBV4-3|TRBD1|NA
CASSLRTGVYEQYF
TGCGCCAGCAGCCTAAGGACAGGTGTCTACGAGCAGTACTTC
>TRBJ1-6|14|TRBV5-5|NA|NA
CASSLGSPNSPLHF
TGTGCCAGCAGCTTGGGGAGCCCGAATTCACCCCTCCACTTT
>TRBJ2-3|16|TRBV24-1|NA|NA
CATSSGATPGTDTQYF
TGTGCCACCAGCTCCGGCGCGACACCGGGCACAGATACGCAGTATTTT
>TRBJ1-1|15|TRBV9|NA|NA
CASSVVASANTEAFF
TGTGCCAGCAGCGTAGTGGCCTCCGCGAACACTGAAGCTTTCTTT
>TRBJ2-1|15|TRBV7-3|TRBD2|NA
CASSQTSGTGNEQFF
TGTGCCAGCAGCCAGACTAGCGGGACGGGTAATGAGCAGTTCTTC
>TRBJ2-3|14|TRBV27|NA|NA
CASSFYRVADTQYF
TGTGCCAGCAGTTTTTACAGGGTCGCAGATACGCAGTATTTT
>TRBJ2-5|12|TRBV7-9|NA|NA
CASARIQETQYF
TGTGCCAGCGCGAGGATACAAGAGACCCAGTACTTC
>TRBJ2-2|15|TRBV27|TRBD1|NA
CASQGQEGNTGELFF
TGTGCCAGTCAGGGACAGGAGGGGAACACCGGGGAGCTGTTTTTT
>TRBJ2-7|14|TRBV28|TRBD1|NA
CASSLVGQGYEQYF
TGTGCCAGCAGTTTGGTGGGACAGGGCTACGAGCAGTACTTC
>TRBJ1-5|14|TRBV10-3|NA|NA
CATSGDISNQPQHF
TGTGCCACCTCAGGGGATATTAGCAATCAGCCCCAGCATTTT
>TRBJ2-3|16|TRBV9|TRBD2|NA
CASSESSGGWTDTQYF
TGTGCCAGCAGCGAGTCTAGCGGGGGGTGGACAGATACGCAGTATTTT
>TRBJ1-5|12|TRBV30|NA|NA
CASNRDNQPQHF
TGTGCCAGCAACAGGGACAATCAGCCCCAGCATTTT
>TRBJ2-5|16|TRBV28|TRBD1|NA
CASSSLHRGRGETQYF
TGTGCCAGCAGTTCCCTCCACAGGGGGCGAGGTGAGACCCAGTACTTC
>TRBJ1-1|12|TRBV30|NA|NA
CAWSWGITEAFF
TGTGCCTGGAGTTGGGGCATCACTGAAGCTTTCTTT
>TRBJ2-5|16|TRBV14|NA|NA
CASSQTAQSLKETQYF
TGTGCCAGCAGCCAGACCGCACAGTCACTTAAAGAGACCCAGTACTTC
>TRBJ2-5|15|TRBV7-2|TRBD2|NA
CASSSSGGPTETQYF
TGTGCCAGCAGCTCTAGCGGGGGGCCCACGGAGACCCAGTACTTC
>TRBJ2-1|14|TRBV27|TRBD1|NA
CASSHRDRGDEQFF
TGTGCCAGCAGTCACCGGGACAGGGGAGATGAGCAGTTCTTC
>TRBJ1-4|14|TRBV6-5|TRBD1|NA
CASSYQWDSEKLFF
TGTGCCAGCAGTTACCAATGGGACAGCGAAAAACTGTTTTTT
>TRBJ1-1|16|TRBV12-5|TRBD1|NA
CASGLGTGYMNTEAFF
TGTGCTAGTGGTTTGGGGACAGGGTACATGAACACTGAAGCTTTCTTT
>TRBJ1-1|12|TRBV19|NA|NA
CASGVVGGQAFF
TGTGCCAGTGGAGTGGTGGGAGGGCAAGCTTTCTTT